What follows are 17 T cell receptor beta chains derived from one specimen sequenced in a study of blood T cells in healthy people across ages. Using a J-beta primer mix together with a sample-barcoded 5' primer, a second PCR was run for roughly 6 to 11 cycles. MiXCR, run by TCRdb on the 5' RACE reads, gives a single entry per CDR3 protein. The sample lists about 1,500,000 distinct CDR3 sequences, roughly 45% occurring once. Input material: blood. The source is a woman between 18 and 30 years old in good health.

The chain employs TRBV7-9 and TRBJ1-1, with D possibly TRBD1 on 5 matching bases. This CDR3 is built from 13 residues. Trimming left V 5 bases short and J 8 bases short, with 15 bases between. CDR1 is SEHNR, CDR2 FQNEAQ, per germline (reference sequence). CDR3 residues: CASSPNWGGEAFF. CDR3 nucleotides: TGTGCCAGCAGCCCCAACTGGGGGGGGGAAGCTTTCTTT.

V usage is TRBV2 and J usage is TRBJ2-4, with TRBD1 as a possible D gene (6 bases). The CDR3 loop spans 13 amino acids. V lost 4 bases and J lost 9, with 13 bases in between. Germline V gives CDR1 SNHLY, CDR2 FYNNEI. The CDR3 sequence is CASSAMTGGIQYF. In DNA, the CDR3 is TGTGCCAGCAGTGCCATGACAGGTGGCATTCAGTACTTC.

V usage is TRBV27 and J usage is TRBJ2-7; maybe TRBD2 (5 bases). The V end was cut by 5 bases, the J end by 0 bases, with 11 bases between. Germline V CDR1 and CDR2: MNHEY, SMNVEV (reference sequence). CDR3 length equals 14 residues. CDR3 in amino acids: CASSVLGSSYEQYF. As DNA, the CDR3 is TGTGCCAGCAGTGTACTAGGTTCCTCCTACGAGCAGTACTTC.

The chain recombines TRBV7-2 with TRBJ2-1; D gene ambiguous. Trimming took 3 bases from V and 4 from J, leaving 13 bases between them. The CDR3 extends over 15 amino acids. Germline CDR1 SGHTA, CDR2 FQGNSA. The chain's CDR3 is CASSLLSSDYNEQFF. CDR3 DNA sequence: TGTGCCAGCAGCTTGTTGTCAAGCGATTACAATGAGCAGTTCTTC. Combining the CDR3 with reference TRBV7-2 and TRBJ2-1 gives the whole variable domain GAGVSQSPSNKVTEKGKDVELRCDPISGHTALYWYRQSLGQGLEFLIYFQGNSAPDKSGLPSDRFSAERTGGSVSTLTIQRTQQEDSAVYLCASSLLSSDYNEQFFGPGTRLTVL.

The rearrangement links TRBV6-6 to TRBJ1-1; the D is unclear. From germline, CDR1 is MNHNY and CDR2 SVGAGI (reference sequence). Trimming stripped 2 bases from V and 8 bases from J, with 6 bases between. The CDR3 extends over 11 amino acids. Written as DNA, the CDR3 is TGTGCCAGCAGTTACAAAGGAGAAGCTTTCTTT. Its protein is CASSYKGEAFF.

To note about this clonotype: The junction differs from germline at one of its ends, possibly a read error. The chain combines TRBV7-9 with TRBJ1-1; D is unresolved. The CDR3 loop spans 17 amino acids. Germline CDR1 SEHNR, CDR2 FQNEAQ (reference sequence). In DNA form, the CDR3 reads TGTGCCAGCAACTTAAGCCCCTACGACCCGGTGAACTCTGAAGCTTTCTTT. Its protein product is CASNLSPYDPVNSEAFF.

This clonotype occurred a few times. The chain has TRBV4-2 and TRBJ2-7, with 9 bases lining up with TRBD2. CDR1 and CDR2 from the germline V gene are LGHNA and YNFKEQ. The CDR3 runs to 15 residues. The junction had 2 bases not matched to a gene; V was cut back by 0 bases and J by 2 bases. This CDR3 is CASSQDASGTYEQYF. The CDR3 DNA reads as TGTGCCAGCAGCCAAGATGCTAGCGGGACCTACGAGCAGTACTTC.

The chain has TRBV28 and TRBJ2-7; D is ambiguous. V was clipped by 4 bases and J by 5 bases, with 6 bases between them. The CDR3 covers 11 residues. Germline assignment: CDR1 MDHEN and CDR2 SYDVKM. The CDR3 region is CASSSDHEQYF. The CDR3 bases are TGTGCCAGCAGTTCGGATCACGAGCAGTACTTC.

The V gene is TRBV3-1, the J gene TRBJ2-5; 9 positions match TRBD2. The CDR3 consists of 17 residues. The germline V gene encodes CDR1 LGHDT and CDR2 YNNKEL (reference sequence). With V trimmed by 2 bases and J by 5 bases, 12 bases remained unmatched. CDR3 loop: CASSQPRGSGSPETQYF. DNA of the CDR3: TGTGCCAGCAGCCAACCTCGGGGTAGCGGGAGTCCCGAGACCCAGTACTTC.

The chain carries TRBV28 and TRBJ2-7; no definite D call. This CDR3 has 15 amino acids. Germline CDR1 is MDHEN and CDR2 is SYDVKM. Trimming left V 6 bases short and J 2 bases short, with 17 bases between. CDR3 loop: CASSPTGPLAYEQYF. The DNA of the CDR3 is TGTGCCAGCAGCCCTACGGGCCCTCTAGCCTACGAGCAGTACTTC.

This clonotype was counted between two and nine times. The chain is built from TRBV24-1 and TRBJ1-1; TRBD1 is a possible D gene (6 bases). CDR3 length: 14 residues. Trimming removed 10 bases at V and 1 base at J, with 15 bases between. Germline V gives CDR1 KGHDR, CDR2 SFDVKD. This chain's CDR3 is CATRGRGSNTEAFF. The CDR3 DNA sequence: TGTGCCACTCGAGGGAGGGGGTCGAACACTGAAGCTTTCTTT.

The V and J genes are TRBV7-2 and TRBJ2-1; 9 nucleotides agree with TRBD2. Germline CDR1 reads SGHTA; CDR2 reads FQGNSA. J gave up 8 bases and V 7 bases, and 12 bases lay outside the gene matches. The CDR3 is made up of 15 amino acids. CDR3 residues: CASTPWGLARDEQFF. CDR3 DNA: TGTGCCAGCACCCCATGGGGACTAGCTCGGGATGAGCAGTTCTTC. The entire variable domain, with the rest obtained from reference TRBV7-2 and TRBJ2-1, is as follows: GAGVSQSPSNKVTEKGKDVELRCDPISGHTALYWYRQSLGQGLEFLIYFQGNSAPDKSGLPSDRFSAERTGGSVSTLTIQRTQQEDSAVYLCASTPWGLARDEQFFGPGTRLTVL.

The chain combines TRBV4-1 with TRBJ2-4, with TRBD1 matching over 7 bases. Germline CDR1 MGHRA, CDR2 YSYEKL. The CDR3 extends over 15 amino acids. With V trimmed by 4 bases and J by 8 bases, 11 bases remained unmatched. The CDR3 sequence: CASSRTDRDEDIQYF. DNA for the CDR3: TGCGCCAGCAGCCGAACCGACAGGGATGAAGACATTCAGTACTTC.

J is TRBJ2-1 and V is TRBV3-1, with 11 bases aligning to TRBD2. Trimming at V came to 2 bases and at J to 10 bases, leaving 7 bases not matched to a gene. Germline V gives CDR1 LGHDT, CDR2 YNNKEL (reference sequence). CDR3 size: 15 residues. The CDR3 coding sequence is TGTGCCAGCAGCCAACTAGCGGGAGGCTCCTACGAGCAGTTCTTC. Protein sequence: CASSQLAGGSYEQFF.

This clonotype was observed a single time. The CDR3 region is CASSPLTSPHNEQFF. CDR3 in DNA: TGTGCCAGCAGCCCCCTGACTAGTCCCCACAATGAGCAGTTCTTC. The rearrangement joins TRBV9 to TRBJ2-1; a weak D match, TRBD2 (6 bases). Per the germline V gene, CDR1 is SGDLS and CDR2 is YYNGEE. Between the trimmed V and J ends, which lost 4 bases and 5 bases, there was a span of 16 bases. This CDR3 contains 15 residues.

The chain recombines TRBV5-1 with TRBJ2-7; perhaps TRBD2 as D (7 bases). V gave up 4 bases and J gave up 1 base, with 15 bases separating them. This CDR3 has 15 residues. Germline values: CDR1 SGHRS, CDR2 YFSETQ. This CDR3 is CASSEGGVQSYEQYF. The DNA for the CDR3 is TGCGCCAGCAGCGAGGGGGGGGTTCAGTCCTACGAGCAGTACTTC.

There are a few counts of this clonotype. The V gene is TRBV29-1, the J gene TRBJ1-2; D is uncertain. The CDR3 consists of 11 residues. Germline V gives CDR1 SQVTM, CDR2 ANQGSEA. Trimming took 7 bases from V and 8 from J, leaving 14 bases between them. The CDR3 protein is CSGSEGQGYTF. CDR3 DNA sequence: TGCAGCGGTTCCGAGGGTCAGGGCTACACCTTC.